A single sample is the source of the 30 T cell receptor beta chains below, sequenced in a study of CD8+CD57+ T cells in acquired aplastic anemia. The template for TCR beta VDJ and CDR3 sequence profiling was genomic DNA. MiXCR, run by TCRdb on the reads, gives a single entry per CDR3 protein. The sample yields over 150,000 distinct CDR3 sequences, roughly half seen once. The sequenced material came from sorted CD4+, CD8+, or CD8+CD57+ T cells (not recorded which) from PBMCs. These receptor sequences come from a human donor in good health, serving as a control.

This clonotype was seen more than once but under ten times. CDR3 in amino acids: CASSGTDSNQPQHF. CDR3 sequence (DNA): TGTGCCAGCAGCGGGACGGATAGCAATCAGCCCCAGCATTTT. The rearrangement links TRBV2 to TRBJ1-5; possible D gene TRBD1, 5 bases. The CDR3 length is 14 residues. Between the trimmed V and J ends, which lost 6 bases and 0 bases, there was a span of 9 bases. In germline, CDR1 is SNHLY, CDR2 FYNNEI.

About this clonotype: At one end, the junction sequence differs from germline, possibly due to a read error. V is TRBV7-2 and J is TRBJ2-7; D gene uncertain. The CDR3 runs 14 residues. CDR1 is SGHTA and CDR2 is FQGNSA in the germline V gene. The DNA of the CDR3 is TGTGCCAGTAGCTTTTCCGACAACTCCTACGAGCAGTACTTC. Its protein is CASSFSDNSYEQYF.

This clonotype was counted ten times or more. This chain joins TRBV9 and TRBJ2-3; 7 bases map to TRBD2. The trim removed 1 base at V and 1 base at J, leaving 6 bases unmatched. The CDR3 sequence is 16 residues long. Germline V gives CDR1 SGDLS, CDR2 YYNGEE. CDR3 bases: TGTGCCAGCAGCGTAACCGGTCTAGCGGGCACAGATACGCAGTATTTT. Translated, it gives CASSVTGLAGTDTQYF.

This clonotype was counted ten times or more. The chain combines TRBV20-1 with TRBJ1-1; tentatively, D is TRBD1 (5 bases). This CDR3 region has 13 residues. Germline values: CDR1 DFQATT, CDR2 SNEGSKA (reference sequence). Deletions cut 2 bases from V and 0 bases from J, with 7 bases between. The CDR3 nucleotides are TGCAGTGCTAGAAGGGGATTGAACACTGAAGCTTTCTTT. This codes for CSARRGLNTEAFF.

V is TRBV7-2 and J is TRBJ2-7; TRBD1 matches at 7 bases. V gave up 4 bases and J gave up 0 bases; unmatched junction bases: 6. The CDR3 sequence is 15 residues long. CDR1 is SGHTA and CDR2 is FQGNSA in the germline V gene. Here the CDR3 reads CASSSRDSYSYEQYF. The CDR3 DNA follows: TGTGCCAGCAGCTCCCGGGACAGCTACTCCTACGAGCAGTACTTC.

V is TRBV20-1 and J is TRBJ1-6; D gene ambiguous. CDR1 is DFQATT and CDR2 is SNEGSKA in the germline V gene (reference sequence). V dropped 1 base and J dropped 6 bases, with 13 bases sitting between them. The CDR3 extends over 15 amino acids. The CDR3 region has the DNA TGCAGTGCTAGAGCGGAGGAAAGGAGTAATTCACCCCTCCACTTT. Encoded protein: CSARAEERSNSPLHF.

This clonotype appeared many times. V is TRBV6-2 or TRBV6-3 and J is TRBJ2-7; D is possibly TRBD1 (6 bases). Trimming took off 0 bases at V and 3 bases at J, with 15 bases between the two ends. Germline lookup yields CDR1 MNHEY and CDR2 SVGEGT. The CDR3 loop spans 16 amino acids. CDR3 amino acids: CASSYSQGSPNYEQYF. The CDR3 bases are TGTGCCAGCAGTTACTCGCAGGGGTCGCCTAACTACGAGCAGTACTTC.

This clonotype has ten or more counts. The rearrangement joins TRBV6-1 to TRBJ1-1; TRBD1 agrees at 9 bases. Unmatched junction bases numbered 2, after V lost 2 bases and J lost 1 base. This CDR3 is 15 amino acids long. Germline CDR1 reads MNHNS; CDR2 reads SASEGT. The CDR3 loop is CASSEPGQGNTEAFF. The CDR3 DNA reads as TGTGCCAGCAGTGAACCGGGACAGGGGAACACTGAAGCTTTCTTT.

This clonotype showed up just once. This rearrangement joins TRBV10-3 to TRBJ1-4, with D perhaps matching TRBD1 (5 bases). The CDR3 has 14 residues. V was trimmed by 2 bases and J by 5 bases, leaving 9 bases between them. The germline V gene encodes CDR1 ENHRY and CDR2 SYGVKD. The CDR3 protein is CAISEGTSNEKLFF. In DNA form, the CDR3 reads TGTGCCATCAGTGAGGGGACTAGCAATGAAAAACTGTTTTTT.

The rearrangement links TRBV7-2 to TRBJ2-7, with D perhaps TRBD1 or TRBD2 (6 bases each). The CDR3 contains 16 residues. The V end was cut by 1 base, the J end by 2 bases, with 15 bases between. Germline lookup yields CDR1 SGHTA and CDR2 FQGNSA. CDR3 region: CASSLDTGRSAYEQYF. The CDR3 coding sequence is TGTGCCAGCAGCTTAGACACAGGGAGGAGTGCCTACGAGCAGTACTTC.

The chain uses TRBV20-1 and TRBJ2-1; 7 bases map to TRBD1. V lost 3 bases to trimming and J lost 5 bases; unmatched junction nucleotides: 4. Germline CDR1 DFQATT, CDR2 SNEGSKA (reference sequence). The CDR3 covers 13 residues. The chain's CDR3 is CSARTGKNNEQFF. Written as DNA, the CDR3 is TGCAGTGCTAGGACAGGGAAAAACAATGAGCAGTTCTTC.

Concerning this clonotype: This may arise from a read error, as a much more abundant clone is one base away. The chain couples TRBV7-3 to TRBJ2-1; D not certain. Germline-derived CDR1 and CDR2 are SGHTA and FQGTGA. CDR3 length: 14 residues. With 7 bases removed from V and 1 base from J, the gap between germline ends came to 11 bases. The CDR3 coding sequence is TGTGCCAGCACCCTAGGAGCTTCCTACAATGAGCAGTTCTTC. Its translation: CASTLGASYNEQFF.

The chain's CDR3 is CASSLPGATYNSPLHF. In nucleotides, the CDR3 is TGTGCCAGCAGTCTCCCAGGGGCGACGTATAATTCACCCCTCCACTTT. The chain is built from TRBV28 and TRBJ1-6, with a weak D call TRBD1 (6 bases). From germline, CDR1 is MDHEN and CDR2 SYDVKM. V dropped 5 bases and J dropped 4 bases, with 15 bases sitting between them. The CDR3 is 16 residues long.

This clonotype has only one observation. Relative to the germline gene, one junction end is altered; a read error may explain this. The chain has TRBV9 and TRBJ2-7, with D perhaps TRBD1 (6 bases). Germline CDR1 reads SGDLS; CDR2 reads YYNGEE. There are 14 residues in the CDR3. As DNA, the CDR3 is TGTGCCGGCAGCGTCAGGCAGGGGAGCTACGAGCAGTACTTC. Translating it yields CAGSVRQGSYEQYF.

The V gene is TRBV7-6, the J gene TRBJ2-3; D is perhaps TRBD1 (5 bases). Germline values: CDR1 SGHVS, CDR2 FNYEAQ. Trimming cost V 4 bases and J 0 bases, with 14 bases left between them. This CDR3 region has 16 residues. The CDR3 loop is CASSSDSLLSTDTQYF. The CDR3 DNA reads TGTGCCAGCAGCTCAGACAGTCTTCTTAGCACAGATACGCAGTATTTT.

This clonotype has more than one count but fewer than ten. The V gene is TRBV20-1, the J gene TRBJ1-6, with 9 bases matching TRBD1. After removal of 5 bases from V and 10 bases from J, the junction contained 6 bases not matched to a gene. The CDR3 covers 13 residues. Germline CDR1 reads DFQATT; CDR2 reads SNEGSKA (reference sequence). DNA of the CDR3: TGCAGTGCTTGGGACAGGGTAGGGTCACCCCTCCACTTT. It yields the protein CSAWDRVGSPLHF.

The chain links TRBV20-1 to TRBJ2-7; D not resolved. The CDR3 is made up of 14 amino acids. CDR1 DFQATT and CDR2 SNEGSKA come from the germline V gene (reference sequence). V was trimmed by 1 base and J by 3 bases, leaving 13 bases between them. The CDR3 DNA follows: TGCAGTGCTAGAGCCCCTGACACGGGCTACGAGCAGTACTTC. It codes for CSARAPDTGYEQYF.

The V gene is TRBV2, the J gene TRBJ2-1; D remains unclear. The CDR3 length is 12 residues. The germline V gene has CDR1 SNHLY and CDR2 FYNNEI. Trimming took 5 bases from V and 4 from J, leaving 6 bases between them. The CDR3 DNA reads TGTGCCAGCAGTCGCGCGTACAATGAGCAGTTCTTC. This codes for CASSRAYNEQFF.

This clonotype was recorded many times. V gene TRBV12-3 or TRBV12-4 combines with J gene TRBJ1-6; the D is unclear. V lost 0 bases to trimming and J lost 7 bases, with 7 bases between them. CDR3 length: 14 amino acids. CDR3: CASSLATGNSPLHF. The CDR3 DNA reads TGTGCCAGCAGTTTAGCTACCGGAAATTCACCCCTCCACTTT.

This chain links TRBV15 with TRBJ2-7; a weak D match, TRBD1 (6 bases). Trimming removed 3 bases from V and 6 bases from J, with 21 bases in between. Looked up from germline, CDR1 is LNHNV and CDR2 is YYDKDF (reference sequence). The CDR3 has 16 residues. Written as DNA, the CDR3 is TGTGCCACCAGCAGCTTGGGTGGGGGCGCAAACTCCGAGCAGTACTTC. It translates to CATSSLGGGANSEQYF. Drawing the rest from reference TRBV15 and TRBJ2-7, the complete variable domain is DAMVIQNPRYQVTQFGKPVTLSCSQTLNHNVMYWYQQKSSQAPKLLFHYYDKDFNNEADTPDNFQSRRPNTSFCFLDIRSPGLGDTAMYLCATSSLGGGANSEQYFGPGTRLTVT.

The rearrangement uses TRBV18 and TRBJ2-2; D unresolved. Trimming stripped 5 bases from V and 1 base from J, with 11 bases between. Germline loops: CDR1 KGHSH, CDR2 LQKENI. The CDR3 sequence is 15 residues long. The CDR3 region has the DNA TGTGCCAGCTCAGGGCGCCTAGTGAACACCGGGGAGCTGTTTTTT. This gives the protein CASSGRLVNTGELFF.

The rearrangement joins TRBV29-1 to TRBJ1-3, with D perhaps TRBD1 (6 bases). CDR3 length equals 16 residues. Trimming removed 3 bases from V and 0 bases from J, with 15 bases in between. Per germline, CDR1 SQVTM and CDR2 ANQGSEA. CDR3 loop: CSVEGGGTSSGNTIYF. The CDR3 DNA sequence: TGCAGCGTTGAGGGGGGGGGGACATCCTCTGGAAACACCATATATTTT.

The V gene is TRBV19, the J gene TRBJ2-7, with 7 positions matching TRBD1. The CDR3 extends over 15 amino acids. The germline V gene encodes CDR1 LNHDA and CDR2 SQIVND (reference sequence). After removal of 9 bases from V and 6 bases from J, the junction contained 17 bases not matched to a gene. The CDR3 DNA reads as TGTGCCAGCACGACAGGGACCCTAGGTGCGGTCGAGCAGTACTTC. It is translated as CASTTGTLGAVEQYF.

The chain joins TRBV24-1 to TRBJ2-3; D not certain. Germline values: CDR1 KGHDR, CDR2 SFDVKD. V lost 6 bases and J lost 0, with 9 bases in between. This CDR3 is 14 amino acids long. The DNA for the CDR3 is TGTGCCACCAGTCCCCCCCTTAGCACAGATACGCAGTATTTT. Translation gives CATSPPLSTDTQYF.

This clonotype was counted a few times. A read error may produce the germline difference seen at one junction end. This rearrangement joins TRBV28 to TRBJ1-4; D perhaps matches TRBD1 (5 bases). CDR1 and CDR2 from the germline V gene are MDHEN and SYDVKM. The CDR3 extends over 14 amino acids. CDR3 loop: CASSLWDSGEKLFF. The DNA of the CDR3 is TGTGCCAGCAGTCTATGGGACTCCGGAGAAAAACTGTTTTTT.

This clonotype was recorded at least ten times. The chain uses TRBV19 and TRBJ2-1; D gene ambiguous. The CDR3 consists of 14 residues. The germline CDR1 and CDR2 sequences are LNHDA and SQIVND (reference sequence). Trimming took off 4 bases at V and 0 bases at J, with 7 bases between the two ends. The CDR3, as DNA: TGTGCCAGTAGTAGCCGTAACTCCTACAATGAGCAGTTCTTC. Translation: CASSSRNSYNEQFF.

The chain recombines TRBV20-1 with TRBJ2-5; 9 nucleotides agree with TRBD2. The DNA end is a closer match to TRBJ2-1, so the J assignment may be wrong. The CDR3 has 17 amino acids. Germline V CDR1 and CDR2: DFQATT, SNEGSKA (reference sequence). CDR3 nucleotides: TGCAGTGCTATAGAAAGCGGGGGGTTCTCTTTATACAATGAGCAGTTCTTC. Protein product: CSAIESGGFSLYNEQFF.

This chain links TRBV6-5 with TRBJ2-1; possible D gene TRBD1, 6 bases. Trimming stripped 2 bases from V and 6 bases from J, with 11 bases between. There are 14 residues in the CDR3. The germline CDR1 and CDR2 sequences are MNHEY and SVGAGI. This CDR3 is CASSYQGTLNEQFF. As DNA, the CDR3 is TGTGCCAGCAGTTACCAGGGGACCCTCAATGAGCAGTTCTTC.

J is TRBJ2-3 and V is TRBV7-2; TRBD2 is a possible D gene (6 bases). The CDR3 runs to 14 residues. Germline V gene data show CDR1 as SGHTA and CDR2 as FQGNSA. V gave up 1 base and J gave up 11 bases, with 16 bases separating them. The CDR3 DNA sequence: TGTGCCAGCAGCTTAGTCCGGGGGAACAATGAGCAGTATTTT. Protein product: CASSLVRGNNEQYF.

CDR3 coding DNA: TGTGCCAGCAGCCCGCATAAGGATGGAAACACCATATATTTT. Amino acids: CASSPHKDGNTIYF. V and J are TRBV7-2 and TRBJ1-3; D gene uncertain. The V gene's germline CDR1 is SGHTA and CDR2 FQGNSA. CDR3 size: 14 residues. Deletions cut 5 bases from V and 3 bases from J, with 11 bases between. Full variable domain (rest looked up from reference TRBV7-2 and TRBJ1-3): GAGVSQSPSNKVTEKGKDVELRCDPISGHTALYWYRQSLGQGLEFLIYFQGNSAPDKSGLPSDRFSAERTGGSVSTLTIQRTQQEDSAVYLCASSPHKDGNTIYFGEGSWLTVV.